Presented here are 15 T cell receptor beta chains from one specimen sequenced in a study of cytomegalovirus exposure and HLA in healthy donors (TCRdb year 2017). Library generation was performed with the immunoSEQ multiplex PCR assay. A mixture of 60 forward primers for TCR Vbeta segments and 13 reverse primers for TCR Jbeta segments was used in the multiplex PCR. Entries here come from immuneACCESS through TCRdb and include only in-frame sequences with V and J called. Some clones fail to appear in such tables; in the studies checked, an unresolved V gene covers under half of the shortfall, and the cause of the remainder is unknown. Across this sample there are around 220,000 clones, with roughly 80% seen only once. Of the sample, around 0.2% is held by the ten largest clones. The sample comprised PBMCs. Source of these receptors: a girl aged 2-10 years in good health and CMV-seronegative.

The chain couples TRBV2 to TRBJ2-3; maybe TRBD2 (5 bases). Looked up from germline, CDR1 is SNHLY and CDR2 is FYNNEI. The CDR3 covers 14 residues. Trimming took off 8 bases at V and 4 bases at J, with 16 bases between the two ends. Here the CDR3 DNA reads TGTGCCAGCTGGCGGGTGGAGGTCGCAGATACGCAGTATTTT. Translation: CASWRVEVADTQYF.

The V call is TRBV7-9, the J call TRBJ2-2, with TRBD2 identical over 12 bases. Germline CDR1 and CDR2: SEHNR and FQNEAQ (reference sequence). J lost 6 bases, V lost 1 base, and 6 bases had no gene match. The CDR3 length is 17 residues. The CDR3 sequence is CASSLVVLAGGPGELFF. For the CDR3, the DNA is TGTGCCAGCAGCTTAGTCGTCCTAGCGGGAGGGCCCGGGGAGCTGTTTTTT.

J is TRBJ2-1 and V is TRBV29-1; tentative D call: TRBD2 (6 bases). Trimming shortened V by 4 bases and J by 9 bases, and 10 bases separated the two germline ends. Per germline, CDR1 SQVTM and CDR2 ANQGSEA. This CDR3 region has 11 residues. CDR3 sequence reads: CSVGYGGEQFF. The CDR3 DNA is TGCAGCGTTGGGTACGGGGGTGAGCAGTTCTTC.

This clone has more than one count but fewer than ten. The chain uses TRBV5-4 and TRBJ2-3, with 8 nucleotides matching TRBD2. Trimming removed 4 bases from V and 1 base from J; junction bases left unmatched: 8. The CDR3 consists of 16 residues. Germline V gives CDR1 SGHNT, CDR2 YYREEE (reference sequence). CDR3 sequence: CASSDKRGTGTDTQYF. The CDR3 DNA reads as TGTGCCAGCAGCGATAAGCGGGGGACTGGCACAGATACGCAGTATTTT.

The chain uses TRBV28 and TRBJ1-5, with a weak D call TRBD1 (6 bases). Germline CDR1 is MDHEN and CDR2 is SYDVKM. Between the trimmed V and J ends, which lost 3 bases and 6 bases, there was a span of 15 bases. CDR3 size: 15 residues. DNA for the CDR3: TGTGCCAGCAGTTTCTCCAGGGGTGGGTTTCAGCCCCAGCATTTT. Its protein product is CASSFSRGGFQPQHF.

This sequence joins TRBV27 and TRBJ1-1, with a weak D call TRBD1 (6 bases). The ends were cut back, 5 bases at V and 1 base at J, with 11 bases in the middle. The V gene's germline CDR1 is MNHEY and CDR2 SMNVEV (reference sequence). This CDR3 has 14 amino acids. The CDR3 loop reads CASSPQTGNTEAFF. CDR3 nucleotides: TGTGCCAGCAGTCCCCAGACAGGGAACACTGAAGCTTTCTTT.

The gene calls are TRBV27 and TRBJ2-7; 13 bases agree with TRBD2. The CDR3 covers 14 residues. Germline CDR1 reads MNHEY; CDR2 reads SMNVEV (reference sequence). V shed 5 bases, J shed 6 bases, and the junction held 4 bases outside the gene matches. This CDR3 is CASSRGLAGAEQYF. DNA of the CDR3: TGTGCCAGCAGTCGTGGACTAGCGGGAGCCGAGCAGTACTTC.

The genes are TRBV5-1 and TRBJ1-4, with 12 bases fitting TRBD1. Unmatched junction bases numbered 4, after V lost 4 bases and J lost 6 bases. Germline lookup yields CDR1 SGHRS and CDR2 YFSETQ. The CDR3 is 15 residues long. The chain's CDR3 is CASSPGTGGYEKLFF. The CDR3 DNA reads as TGCGCCAGCAGCCCAGGGACAGGGGGCTATGAAAAACTGTTTTTT. The whole variable domain, filled in from reference TRBV5-1 and TRBJ1-4, reads KAGVTQTPRYLIKTRGQQVTLSCSPISGHRSVSWYQQTPGQGLQFLFEYFSETQRNKGNFPGRFSGRQFSNSRSEMNVSTLELGDSALYLCASSPGTGGYEKLFFGSGTQLSVL.

The gene calls are TRBV19 and TRBJ1-3, with D perhaps matching TRBD1 (6 bases). CDR3 length: 17 residues. Per germline, CDR1 LNHDA and CDR2 SQIVND (reference sequence). The germline V and J ends were trimmed by 4 bases and 5 bases, with 21 bases remaining between them. CDR3 in DNA: TGTGCCAGTAGTACCATGCACACAGGGACGAGGAGAAACACCATATATTTT. This translates into CASSTMHTGTRRNTIYF.

The chain has TRBV4-2 and TRBJ1-2; weak D call: TRBD1 (5 bases). Looked up from germline, CDR1 is LGHNA and CDR2 is YNFKEQ. Trimming stripped 5 bases from V and 4 bases from J, with 20 bases between. The CDR3 contains 16 residues. The CDR3 nucleotides read TGTGCCAGCAGCTCTCCCTCAACAGGATCGGGCTATGGCTACACCTTC. Translating gives CASSSPSTGSGYGYTF.

CDR3 loop: CASSMRESNTEAFF. Here the CDR3 DNA reads TGTGCCAGTAGTATGAGGGAATCGAACACTGAAGCTTTCTTT. The genes are TRBV19 and TRBJ1-1; the D is unclear. There are 14 residues in the CDR3. Germline values: CDR1 LNHDA, CDR2 SQIVND (reference sequence). V was pared by 3 bases and J by 1 base, with 9 bases between. Together with reference TRBV19 and TRBJ1-1, the CDR3 gives the full variable domain: DGGITQSPKYLFRKEGQNVTLSCEQNLNHDAMYWYRQDPGQGLRLIYYSQIVNDFQKGDIAEGYSVSREKKESFPLTVTSAQKNPTAFYLCASSMRESNTEAFFGQGTRLTVV.

This sequence joins TRBV2 and TRBJ1-2; D uncertain. From germline, CDR1 is SNHLY and CDR2 FYNNEI. CDR3 length equals 12 residues. V lost 6 bases, J lost 4 bases, and 9 bases lay in between. CDR3 sequence: CASRDQLYGYTF. The CDR3 region has the DNA TGTGCCAGCAGAGATCAACTCTATGGCTACACCTTC.

The genes are TRBV7-7 and TRBJ2-1, with 10 nucleotides matching TRBD2. The CDR3 totals 15 residues. Germline CDR1 is SSHAT and CDR2 is FNYEAQ (reference sequence). V shed 1 base and J 8 bases; nucleotides not matched to a gene: 5. In DNA form, the CDR3 reads TGTGCCAGCAGCTTAGAAACTAGCGGGAATCATGAGCAGTTCTTC. It yields the protein CASSLETSGNHEQFF.

The V and J genes are TRBV6-6 and TRBJ2-3; D call uncertain. This CDR3 is built from 16 residues. Germline V CDR1 and CDR2: MNHNY, SVGAGI (reference sequence). Between the trimmed V and J ends, which lost 0 bases and 3 bases, there was a span of 13 bases. CDR3 sequence: CASSYSRKRGTDTQYF. CDR3 sequence (DNA): TGTGCCAGCAGTTACTCGAGAAAGCGTGGGACAGATACGCAGTATTTT.

The V and J genes are TRBV7-9 and TRBJ2-1; 9 bases are a match to TRBD2. Germline V gene lookup returns CDR1 SEHNR and CDR2 FQNEAQ (reference sequence). This CDR3 has 15 amino acids. The trim removed 10 bases at V and 1 base at J, leaving 8 bases unmatched. CDR3 residues: CATQGGGGSYNEQFF. The CDR3 DNA is TGTGCCACCCAGGGCGGGGGGGGGTCCTACAATGAGCAGTTCTTC.